This TCR beta chain was recovered during a study of CD8 T cells in Susac syndrome. The V end lost 5 bases, the J end lost 3 bases, and 2 bases lay between the germline ends. The CDR3 totals 11 residues. Germline V gene data show CDR1 as SEHNR and CDR2 as FQNEAQ (reference sequence). RNA totalling about 0.45 to 1 ug underwent reverse transcription with random hexamers. Amplification of TCR beta CDR3 by immunoSEQ multiplex PCR spanned 54 Vbeta and 13 Jbeta. TCRdb used MiXCR to reprocess the immunoSEQ multiplex PCR reads, holding one entry per CDR3 protein. The table has 150,000 to 200,000 distinct CDR3 sequences, 94% seen once. TCR beta sequences were obtained from blood CD8+ and CD4+ T cells. Included as multiple sclerosis controls were treatment-naive patients who had stable or active relapsing-remitting disease. TEMRA cells underwent FACS enrichment and CD8+ and CD4+ T cells underwent negative isolation.

Sequenced sample: CD4+ T cells from PBMCs. The clonotype comes from a human donor with multiple sclerosis. V is TRBV7-9 and J is TRBJ1-5; no firm D call. In DNA form, the CDR3 reads TGTGCCAGCAGCCCCAATCAGCCCCAGCATTTT. It is translated as CASSPNQPQHF.